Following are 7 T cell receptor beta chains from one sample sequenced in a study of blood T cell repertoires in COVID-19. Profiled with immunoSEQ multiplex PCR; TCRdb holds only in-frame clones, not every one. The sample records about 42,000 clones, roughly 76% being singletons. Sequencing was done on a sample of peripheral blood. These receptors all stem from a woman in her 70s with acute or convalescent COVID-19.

The DNA for the CDR3 is TGTGCCAGTAGACGCAATCCGACAAATAGCAATCAGCCCCAGCATTTT. The encoded protein is CASRRNPTNSNQPQHF. The rearrangement links TRBV19 to TRBJ1-5, with unresolved D. Germline V gene lookup returns CDR1 LNHDA and CDR2 SQIVND (reference sequence). V lost 6 bases and J lost 0, with 15 bases in between. CDR3 length: 16 amino acids.

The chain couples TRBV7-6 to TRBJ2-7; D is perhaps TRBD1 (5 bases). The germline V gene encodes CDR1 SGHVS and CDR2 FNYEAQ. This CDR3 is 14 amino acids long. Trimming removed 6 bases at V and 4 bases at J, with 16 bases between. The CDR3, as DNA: TGTGCCAGCAGTTCACGAAGGGGATGGTACGAGCAGTACTTC. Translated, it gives CASSSRRGWYEQYF.

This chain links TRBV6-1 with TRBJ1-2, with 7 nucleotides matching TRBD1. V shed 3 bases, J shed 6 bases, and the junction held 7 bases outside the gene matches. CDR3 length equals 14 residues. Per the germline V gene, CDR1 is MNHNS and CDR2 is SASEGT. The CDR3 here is CASSDYRGVNGYTF. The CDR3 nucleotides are TGTGCCAGCAGTGATTACAGGGGAGTCAATGGCTACACCTTC.

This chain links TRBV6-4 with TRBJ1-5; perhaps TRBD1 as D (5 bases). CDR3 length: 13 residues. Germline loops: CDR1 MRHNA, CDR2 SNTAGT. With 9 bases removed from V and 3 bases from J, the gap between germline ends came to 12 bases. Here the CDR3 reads CASSRDYNQPQHF. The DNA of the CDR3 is TGTGCCAGTAGCCGGGACTACAATCAGCCCCAGCATTTT.

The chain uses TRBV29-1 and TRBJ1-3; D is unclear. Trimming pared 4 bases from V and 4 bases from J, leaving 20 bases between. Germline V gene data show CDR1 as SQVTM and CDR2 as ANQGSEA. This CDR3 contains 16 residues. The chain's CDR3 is CSVASTRESSGNTIYF. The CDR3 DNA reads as TGCAGCGTTGCGTCAACCCGCGAGAGTTCGGGAAACACCATATATTTT.

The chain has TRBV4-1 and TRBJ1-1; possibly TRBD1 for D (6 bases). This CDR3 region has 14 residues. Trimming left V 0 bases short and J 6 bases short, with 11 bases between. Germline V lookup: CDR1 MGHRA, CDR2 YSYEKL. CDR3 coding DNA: TGCGCCAGCAGCCAAGATGGCAAGGGGGCTGAAGCTTTCTTT. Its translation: CASSQDGKGAEAFF.

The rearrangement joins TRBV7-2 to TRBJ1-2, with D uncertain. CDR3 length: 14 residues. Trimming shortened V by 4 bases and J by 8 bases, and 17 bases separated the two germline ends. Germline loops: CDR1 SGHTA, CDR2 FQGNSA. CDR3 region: CASSSDTVARGYTF. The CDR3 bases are TGTGCCAGCAGCTCTGATACGGTCGCGCGGGGCTACACCTTC.